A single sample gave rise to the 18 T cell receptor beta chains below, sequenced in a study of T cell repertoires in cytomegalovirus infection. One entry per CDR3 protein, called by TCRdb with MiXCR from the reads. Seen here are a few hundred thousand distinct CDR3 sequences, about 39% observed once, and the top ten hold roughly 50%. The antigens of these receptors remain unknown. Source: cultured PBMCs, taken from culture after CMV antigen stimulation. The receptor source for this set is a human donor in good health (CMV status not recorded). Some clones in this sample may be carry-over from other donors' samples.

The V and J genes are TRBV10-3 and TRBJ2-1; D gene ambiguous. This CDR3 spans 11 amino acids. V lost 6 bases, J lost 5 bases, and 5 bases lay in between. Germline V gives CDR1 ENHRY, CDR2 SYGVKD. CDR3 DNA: TGTGCCATCAGCCCCGACAATGAGCAGTTCTTC. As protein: CAISPDNEQFF.

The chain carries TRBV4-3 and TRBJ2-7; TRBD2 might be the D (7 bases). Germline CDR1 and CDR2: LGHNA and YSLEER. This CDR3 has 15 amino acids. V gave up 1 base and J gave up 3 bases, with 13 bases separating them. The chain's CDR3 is CASSQAQGTIYEQYF. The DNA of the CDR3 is TGCGCCAGCAGCCAAGCGCAGGGGACTATCTACGAGCAGTACTTC.

The CDR3 bases are TGTGCCAGCAGCCTACGGACGCTAGCGGGGGCATCTGAGCAGTTCTTC. Its protein is CASSLRTLAGASEQFF. This rearrangement joins TRBV7-2 to TRBJ2-1, with 10 bases identical to TRBD2. CDR1 and CDR2 (germline): SGHTA, FQGNSA. This CDR3 is built from 16 residues. V shed 5 bases, J shed 9 bases, and the junction held 13 bases outside the gene matches.

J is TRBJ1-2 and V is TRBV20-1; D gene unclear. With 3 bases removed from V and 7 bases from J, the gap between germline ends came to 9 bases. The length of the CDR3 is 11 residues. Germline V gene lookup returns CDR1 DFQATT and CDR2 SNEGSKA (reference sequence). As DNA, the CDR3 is TGCAGTGCTAGCAGTGCGGGTGGCTACACCTTC. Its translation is CSASSAGGYTF.

CDR3 coding DNA: TGTGCCAGCAGCTCTGGGAGGCACCGACAGGGGAACACTGAAGCTTTCTTT. Amino acids: CASSSGRHRQGNTEAFF. J is TRBJ1-1 and V is TRBV7-8; 7 positions agree with TRBD1. The germline V gene encodes CDR1 SGHVS and CDR2 FQNEAQ. Trimming cost V 4 bases and J 1 base; bases outside gene matches: 12. The CDR3 is 17 residues long. Full variable domain (remainder filled in from reference TRBV7-8 and TRBJ1-1): GAGVSQSPRYKVAKRGQDVALRCDPISGHVSLFWYQQALGQGPEFLTYFQNEAQLDKSGLPSDRFFAERPEGSVSTLKIQRTQQEDSAVYLCASSSGRHRQGNTEAFFGQGTRLTVV.

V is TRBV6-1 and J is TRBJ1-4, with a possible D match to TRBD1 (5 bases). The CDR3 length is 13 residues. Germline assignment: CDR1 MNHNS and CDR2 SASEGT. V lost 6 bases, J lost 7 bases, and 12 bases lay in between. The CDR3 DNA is TGTGCCAGCAGCTCGGGAGGGACTGAAAAACTGTTTTTT. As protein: CASSSGGTEKLFF.

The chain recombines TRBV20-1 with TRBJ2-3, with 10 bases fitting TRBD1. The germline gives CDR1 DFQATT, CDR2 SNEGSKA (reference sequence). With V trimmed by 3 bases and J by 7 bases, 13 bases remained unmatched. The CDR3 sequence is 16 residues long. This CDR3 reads CSASSPGQGTAYTQYF. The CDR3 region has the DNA TGCAGTGCTAGTTCTCCGGGACAGGGGACGGCATATACGCAGTATTTT.

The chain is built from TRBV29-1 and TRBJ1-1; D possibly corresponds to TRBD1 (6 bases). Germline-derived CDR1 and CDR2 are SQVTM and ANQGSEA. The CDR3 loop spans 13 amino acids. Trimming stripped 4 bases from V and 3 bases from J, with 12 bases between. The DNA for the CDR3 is TGCAGCGTTGCTAACAGGGCTGACACTGAAGCTTTCTTT. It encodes CSVANRADTEAFF.

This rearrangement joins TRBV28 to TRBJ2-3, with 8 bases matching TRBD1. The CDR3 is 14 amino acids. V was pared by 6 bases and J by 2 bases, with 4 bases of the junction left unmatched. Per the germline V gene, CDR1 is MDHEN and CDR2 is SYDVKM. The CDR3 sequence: CASSPGQVTDTQYF. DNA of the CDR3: TGTGCCAGCAGCCCGGGACAGGTCACAGATACGCAGTATTTT.

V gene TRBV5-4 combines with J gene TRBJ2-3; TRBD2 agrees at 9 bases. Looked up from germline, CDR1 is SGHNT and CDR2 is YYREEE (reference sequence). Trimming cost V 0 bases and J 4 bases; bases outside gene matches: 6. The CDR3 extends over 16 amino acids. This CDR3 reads CASSLARGGRSDTQYF. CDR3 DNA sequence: TGTGCCAGCAGCTTGGCGCGGGGGGGCCGCTCAGATACGCAGTATTTT.

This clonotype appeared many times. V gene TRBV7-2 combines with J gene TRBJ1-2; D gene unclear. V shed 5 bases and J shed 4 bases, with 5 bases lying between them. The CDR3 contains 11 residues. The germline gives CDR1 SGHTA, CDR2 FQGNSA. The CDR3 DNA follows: TGTGCCAGCAGCCCACTCTATGGCTACACCTTC. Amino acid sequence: CASSPLYGYTF.

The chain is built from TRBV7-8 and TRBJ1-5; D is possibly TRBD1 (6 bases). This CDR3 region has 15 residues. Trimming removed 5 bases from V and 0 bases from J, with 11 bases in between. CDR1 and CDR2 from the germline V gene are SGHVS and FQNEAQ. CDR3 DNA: TGTGCCAGCAGCCATTGGGACATTAGCAATCAGCCCCAGCATTTT. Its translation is CASSHWDISNQPQHF.

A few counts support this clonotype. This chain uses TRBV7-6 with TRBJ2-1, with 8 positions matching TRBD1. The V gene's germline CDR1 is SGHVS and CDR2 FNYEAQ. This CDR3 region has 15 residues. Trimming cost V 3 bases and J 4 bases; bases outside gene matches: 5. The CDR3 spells CASSFSTGAYNEQFF. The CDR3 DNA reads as TGTGCCAGCAGCTTTTCGACAGGGGCGTACAATGAGCAGTTCTTC.

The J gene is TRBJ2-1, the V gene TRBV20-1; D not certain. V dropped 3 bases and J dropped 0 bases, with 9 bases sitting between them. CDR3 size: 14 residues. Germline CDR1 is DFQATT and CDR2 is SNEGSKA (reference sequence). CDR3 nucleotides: TGCAGTGCTAGTGACCTCGGCTCCTACAATGAGCAGTTCTTC. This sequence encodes CSASDLGSYNEQFF.

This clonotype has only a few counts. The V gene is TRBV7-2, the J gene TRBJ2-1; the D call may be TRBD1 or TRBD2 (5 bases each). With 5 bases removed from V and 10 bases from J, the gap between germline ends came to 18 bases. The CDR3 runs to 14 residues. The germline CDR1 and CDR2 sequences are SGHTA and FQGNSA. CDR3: CASSGASPSEEQFF. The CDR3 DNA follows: TGTGCCAGCAGCGGGGCTAGCCCAAGCGAGGAGCAGTTCTTC.

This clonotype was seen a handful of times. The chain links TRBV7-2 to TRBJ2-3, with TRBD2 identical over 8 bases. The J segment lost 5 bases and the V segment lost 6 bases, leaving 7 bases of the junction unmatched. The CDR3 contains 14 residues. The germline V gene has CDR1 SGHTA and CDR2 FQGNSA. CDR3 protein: CASRKGLVIDTQYF. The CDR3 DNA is TGTGCCAGCAGGAAGGGACTAGTGATAGATACGCAGTATTTT.

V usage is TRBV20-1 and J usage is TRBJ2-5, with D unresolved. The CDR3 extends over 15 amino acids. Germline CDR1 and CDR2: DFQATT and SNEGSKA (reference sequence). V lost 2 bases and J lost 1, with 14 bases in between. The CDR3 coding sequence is TGCAGTGCTAGACCCAACCGTGGAGTCCAAGAGACCCAGTACTTC. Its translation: CSARPNRGVQETQYF.

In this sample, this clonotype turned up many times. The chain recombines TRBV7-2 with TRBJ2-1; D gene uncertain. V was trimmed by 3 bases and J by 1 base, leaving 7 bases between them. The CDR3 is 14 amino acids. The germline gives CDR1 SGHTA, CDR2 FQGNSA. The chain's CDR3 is CASSFRGSYNEQFF. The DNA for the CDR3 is TGTGCCAGCAGCTTTAGAGGATCCTACAATGAGCAGTTCTTC.